These 28 T cell receptor beta chains were sequenced from one sample in a study of OX40 agonist ivuxolimab in advanced cancers. Repertoires were generated with immunoSEQ multiplex PCR, while TCRdb's copy carries only in-frame clones and drops some. This sample yields roughly 110,000 clones, of which over 75% are seen a single time; approximately 0.52% belongs to the top ten. Sample: CD4+ or CD8+ T cells sorted from blood, taken in a trial of the OX40 agonist ivuxolimab. These receptors were taken from an adult with an advanced solid tumor such as melanoma, head and neck, liver or kidney cancer.

This sequence joins TRBV5-4 and TRBJ2-7, with D possibly matching TRBD2 (6 bases). The CDR3 runs to 13 residues. V shed 5 bases and J shed 6 bases, with 15 bases lying between them. CDR1 SGHNT and CDR2 YYREEE come from the germline V gene (reference sequence). The CDR3 DNA is TGTGCCAGCAGTCGGGGACTGACTCTCGAGCAGTACTTC. It translates to CASSRGLTLEQYF. Together with reference TRBV5-4 and TRBJ2-7, the CDR3 gives the full variable domain: ETGVTQSPTHLIKTRGQQVTLRCSSQSGHNTVSWYQQALGQGPQFIFQYYREEENGRGNFPPRFSGLQFPNYSSELNVNALELDDSALYLCASSRGLTLEQYFGPGTRLTVT.

The chain links TRBV6-6 to TRBJ1-2; no reliable D call. The CDR3 runs to 13 residues. Trimming took 4 bases from V and 1 from J, leaving 7 bases between them. Germline-derived CDR1 and CDR2 are MNHNY and SVGAGI (reference sequence). CDR3 loop: CASSLTDNYGYTF. The CDR3 region has the DNA TGTGCCAGCAGTTTAACCGATAACTATGGCTACACCTTC.

The gene calls are TRBV5-1 and TRBJ2-7; D may be TRBD1 (6 bases). CDR1 and CDR2 (germline): SGHRS, YFSETQ. The ends were cut back, 0 bases at V and 3 bases at J, with 10 bases in the middle. The CDR3 runs 14 residues. Written as DNA, the CDR3 is TGCGCCAGCAGCTTGGAGCAGGGGATCTACGAGCAGTACTTC. Protein sequence: CASSLEQGIYEQYF.

The chain carries TRBV21-1 and TRBJ2-5; the tabulated D call, TRBD2, remains unverified against the DNA. TRBV21-1 is noted as a pseudogene. There are 13 residues in the CDR3. The CDR3 protein is CASSLGGSETQYF. CDR3 nucleotides: TGTGCCAGCAGTCTGGGGGGGTCGGAGACCCAGTACTTC.

This chain joins TRBV14 and TRBJ1-5; no clear D gene. The CDR3 length is 14 residues. V shed 1 base and J shed 1 base, with 5 bases lying between them. Germline-derived CDR1 and CDR2 are SGHDN and FVKESK. CDR3 nucleotide sequence: TGTGCCAGCAGCCAAGCTGGCAGCAATCAGCCCCAGCATTTT. It is translated as CASSQAGSNQPQHF.

The gene calls are TRBV5-6 and TRBJ1-2; D uncertain. The V gene lost 5 bases and the J gene lost 8 bases, with 13 bases spanning the gap. The length of the CDR3 is 12 residues. Germline V gene data show CDR1 as SGHDT and CDR2 as YYEEEE. The CDR3 DNA follows: TGTGCCAGCAGACGGGCCTTGGAAGGCTACACCTTC. This translates into CASRRALEGYTF. The variable domain in full, with the rest retrieved from reference TRBV5-6 and TRBJ1-2, is DAGVTQSPTHLIKTRGQQVTLRCSPKSGHDTVSWYQQALGQGPQFIFQYYEEEERQRGNFPDRFSGHQFPNYSSELNVNALLLGDSALYLCASRRALEGYTFGSGTRLTVV.

V is TRBV19 and J is TRBJ1-4; D not resolved. Trimming removed 5 bases at V and 1 base at J, with 8 bases between. CDR3 length equals 14 residues. CDR1 is LNHDA, CDR2 SQIVND, per germline (reference sequence). CDR3 nucleotide sequence: TGTGCCAGTAGTCACGGTGGAACTAATGAAAAACTGTTTTTT. Residues: CASSHGGTNEKLFF.

The chain couples TRBV28 to TRBJ1-6; D perhaps matches TRBD1 (6 bases). The V gene's germline CDR1 is MDHEN and CDR2 SYDVKM. This CDR3 contains 16 residues. The V end was cut by 4 bases, the J end by 5 bases, with 15 bases between. CDR3 DNA sequence: TGTGCCAGCAGTTCCCCAAGGGGGGTGAATAATTCACCCCTCCACTTT. It translates to CASSSPRGVNNSPLHF.

The rearrangement joins TRBV6-1 to TRBJ1-5; D may be TRBD1 (5 bases). Trimming took off 8 bases at V and 8 bases at J, with 16 bases between the two ends. The germline CDR1 and CDR2 sequences are MNHNS and SASEGT. This CDR3 has 13 residues. CDR3 in amino acids: CASVRVRGEPQHF. DNA for the CDR3: TGTGCCAGCGTCCGAGTGAGGGGTGAGCCCCAGCATTTT.

The chain recombines TRBV28 with TRBJ2-7, with 14 positions matching TRBD2. The CDR3 length is 17 residues. Losses at the gene ends were 5 bases for V and 2 bases for J; bases not matched to a gene: 8. CDR1 is MDHEN, CDR2 SYDVKM, per germline. CDR3 sequence reads: CASSGGTSGGLTYEQYF. Written as DNA, the CDR3 is TGTGCCAGCAGTGGGGGGACTAGCGGGGGCCTAACCTACGAGCAGTACTTC.

The V and J genes are TRBV4-1 and TRBJ1-2; maybe TRBD1 (6 bases). The CDR3 spans 14 residues. Germline assignment: CDR1 MGHRA and CDR2 YSYEKL. Deletions cut 4 bases from V and 4 bases from J, with 13 bases between. The CDR3 nucleotides are TGCGCCAGCAGCCCAGCCCGGGACATCTATGGCTACACCTTC. It is translated as CASSPARDIYGYTF.

The rearrangement links TRBV28 to TRBJ2-2; D gene unclear. The germline CDR1 and CDR2 sequences are MDHEN and SYDVKM. The CDR3 totals 12 residues. V lost 5 bases and J 3 bases, leaving 4 bases between the germline ends. CDR3 nucleotide sequence: TGTGCCAGCAGTCGATACACCGGGGAGCTGTTTTTT. Its protein is CASSRYTGELFF. Supplemented by reference TRBV28 and TRBJ2-2, the full variable domain reads DVKVTQSSRYLVKRTGEKVFLECVQDMDHENMFWYRQDPGLGLRLIYFSYDVKMKEKGDIPEGYSVSREKKERFSLILESASTNQTSMYLCASSRYTGELFFGEGSRLTVL.

The V gene is TRBV28, the J gene TRBJ2-1; no definite D call. The CDR3 consists of 11 residues. Germline CDR1 reads MDHEN; CDR2 reads SYDVKM. V shed 6 bases and J shed 7 bases, with 7 bases lying between them. The CDR3 DNA sequence: TGTGCCAGCAGCACCTTAAATGAGCAGTTCTTC. Translating gives CASSTLNEQFF.

Here the CDR3 reads CASSPRGRSTNSGNTIYF. The CDR3 region has the DNA TGCGCCAGCAGCCCTCGCGGGCGCAGTACCAACTCTGGAAACACCATATATTTT. The J gene is TRBJ1-3, the V gene TRBV4-1; no reliable D call. Per the germline V gene, CDR1 is MGHRA and CDR2 is YSYEKL. Trimming removed 4 bases from V and 0 bases from J, with 19 bases in between. The CDR3 spans 18 residues.

The rearrangement joins TRBV5-5 to TRBJ1-1, with 7 bases that match TRBD1. Trimming cost V 6 bases and J 6 bases; bases outside gene matches: 14. The CDR3 loop spans 15 amino acids. Per germline, CDR1 SGHKS and CDR2 YYEKEE (reference sequence). The DNA for the CDR3 is TGTGCCAGCAACAAGGTACTCGACAGGGCTTCTGAAGCTTTCTTT. Its protein product is CASNKVLDRASEAFF.

The chain couples TRBV7-9 to TRBJ2-7, with 8 nucleotides matching TRBD2. Germline CDR1 is SEHNR and CDR2 is FQNEAQ (reference sequence). Germline trimming cut 2 bases from V and 4 bases from J; bases unmatched to any gene: 7. CDR3 length: 15 amino acids. In nucleotides, the CDR3 is TGTGCCAGCAGCTTAACTGCGGGGGGCCTGTACGAGCAGTACTTC. It specifies CASSLTAGGLYEQYF.

This chain joins TRBV28 and TRBJ1-1; D might be TRBD1 (6 bases). Deletions cut 4 bases from V and 8 bases from J, with 17 bases between. The germline V gene encodes CDR1 MDHEN and CDR2 SYDVKM. The CDR3 extends over 14 amino acids. The CDR3, as DNA: TGTGCCAGCAGTTCACAGGGTGGGTCGGCCGAAGCTTTCTTT. Protein product: CASSSQGGSAEAFF.

The gene calls are TRBV27 and TRBJ2-1; D uncertain. This CDR3 region has 14 residues. Between the trimmed V and J ends, which lost 4 bases and 0 bases, there was a span of 7 bases. Per the germline V gene, CDR1 is MNHEY and CDR2 is SMNVEV (reference sequence). CDR3 loop: CASSSVSSYNEQFF. The CDR3 region has the DNA TGTGCCAGCAGTTCAGTGAGCTCCTACAATGAGCAGTTCTTC.

This clone was detected once. For the CDR3, the DNA is TGTGCCAGCAGCTTCCCCCCAGGGGGCGCTGGAAACACCATATATTTT. Protein sequence: CASSFPPGGAGNTIYF. The chain is built from TRBV7-2 and TRBJ1-3, with TRBD1 matching 8 bases. CDR3 length: 16 amino acids. After removal of 3 bases from V and 2 bases from J, the junction contained 6 bases not matched to a gene. Germline values: CDR1 SGHTA, CDR2 FQGNSA.

The chain combines TRBV7-9 with TRBJ2-2, with a weak D call TRBD2 (6 bases). V lost 2 bases and J 4 bases, leaving 11 bases between the germline ends. CDR3 length equals 15 residues. Germline V gene lookup returns CDR1 SEHNR and CDR2 FQNEAQ (reference sequence). The CDR3 loop is CASSLFGEVTGELFF. DNA of the CDR3: TGTGCCAGCAGCTTATTCGGGGAGGTCACCGGGGAGCTGTTTTTT.

The chain links TRBV28 to TRBJ1-1; 7 nucleotides agree with TRBD1. J gave up 5 bases and V 3 bases, and 6 bases lay outside the gene matches. This CDR3 spans 14 amino acids. Germline CDR1 MDHEN, CDR2 SYDVKM. The CDR3 protein is CASSLPGGVTEAFF. The CDR3 DNA follows: TGTGCCAGCAGTTTGCCAGGGGGGGTTACTGAAGCTTTCTTT.

The J gene is TRBJ1-5, the V gene TRBV6-5; 8 positions match TRBD1. Germline trimming cut 5 bases from V and 7 bases from J; bases unmatched to any gene: 7. In germline, CDR1 is MNHEY, CDR2 SVGAGI. This CDR3 has 14 residues. The CDR3 DNA reads TGTGCCAGCAGTACCAGGACAGGGATGCAGCCCCAGCATTTT. Its translation is CASSTRTGMQPQHF.

The chain links TRBV20-1 to TRBJ2-1, with 9 bases matching TRBD2. Germline V gene data show CDR1 as DFQATT and CDR2 as SNEGSKA (reference sequence). The CDR3 extends over 11 amino acids. The trim removed 8 bases at V and 6 bases at J, leaving 2 bases unmatched. This CDR3 reads CSYSGSNEQFF. The CDR3 coding sequence is TGCAGTTATAGCGGGAGCAATGAGCAGTTCTTC.

The J gene is TRBJ2-3, the V gene TRBV29-1, with D perhaps assigned TRBD1 or TRBD2 (5 bases each). The CDR3 extends over 14 amino acids. Trimming stripped 6 bases from V and 2 bases from J, with 15 bases between. Germline CDR1 SQVTM, CDR2 ANQGSEA. The CDR3 DNA sequence: TGCAGCGTCCGCAAGGGGAGTCCCACAGATACGCAGTATTTT. This gives the protein CSVRKGSPTDTQYF.

Concerning this clone: The same CDR3 arises from other DNA sequences in this sample as well. The rearrangement links TRBV4-1 to TRBJ1-5; unclear D gene. This CDR3 is built from 15 residues. V shed 1 base and J shed 6 bases, with 13 bases lying between them. CDR1 and CDR2 from the germline V gene are MGHRA and YSYEKL. The CDR3 nucleotides are TGCGCCAGCAGCCAAGGGGGAGGGCACGGTCAGCCCCAGCATTTT. Translated: CASSQGGGHGQPQHF.

The V gene is TRBV6-6, the J gene TRBJ1-3; D possibly corresponds to TRBD1 (6 bases). The CDR3 sequence is 15 residues long. The germline V and J ends were trimmed by 2 bases and 8 bases, with 16 bases remaining between them. Germline V gene sequence: CDR1 MNHNY, CDR2 SVGAGI (reference sequence). For the CDR3, the DNA is TGTGCCAGCAGTTACCCCCTGGGGGCAGGAGACACCATATATTTT. This codes for CASSYPLGAGDTIYF.

CDR3 coding DNA: TGTGCCAGCAGTTACACCCTTCGGACGGGGGAAGAGACCCAGTACTTC. Encoded protein: CASSYTLRTGEETQYF. The rearrangement joins TRBV6-5 to TRBJ2-5; D is possibly TRBD2 (6 bases). The CDR3 length is 16 residues. The V end lost 2 bases, the J end lost 3 bases, and 16 bases lay between the germline ends. The V gene's germline CDR1 is MNHEY and CDR2 SVGAGI.

The V gene is TRBV6-6, the J gene TRBJ1-1, with 11 bases fitting TRBD1. The CDR3 is made up of 16 amino acids. Unmatched junction bases numbered 6, after V lost 5 bases and J lost 1 base. Germline assignment: CDR1 MNHNY and CDR2 SVGAGI (reference sequence). The CDR3 DNA reads TGTGCCAGCAGTCAGCGGACAGGGGGCGGGAACACTGAAGCTTTCTTT. Protein: CASSQRTGGGNTEAFF.